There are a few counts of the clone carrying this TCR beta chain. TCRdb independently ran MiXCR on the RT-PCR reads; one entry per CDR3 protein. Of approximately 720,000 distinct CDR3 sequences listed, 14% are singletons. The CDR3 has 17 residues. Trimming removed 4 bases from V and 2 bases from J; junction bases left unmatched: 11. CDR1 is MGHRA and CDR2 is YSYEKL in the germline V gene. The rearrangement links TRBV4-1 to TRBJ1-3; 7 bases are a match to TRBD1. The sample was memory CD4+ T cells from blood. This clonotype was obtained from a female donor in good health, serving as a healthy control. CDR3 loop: CASSRIPGGTAGNTIYF. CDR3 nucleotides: TGCGCCAGCAGCCGCATCCCCGGCGGGACAGCTGGAAACACCATATATTTT.